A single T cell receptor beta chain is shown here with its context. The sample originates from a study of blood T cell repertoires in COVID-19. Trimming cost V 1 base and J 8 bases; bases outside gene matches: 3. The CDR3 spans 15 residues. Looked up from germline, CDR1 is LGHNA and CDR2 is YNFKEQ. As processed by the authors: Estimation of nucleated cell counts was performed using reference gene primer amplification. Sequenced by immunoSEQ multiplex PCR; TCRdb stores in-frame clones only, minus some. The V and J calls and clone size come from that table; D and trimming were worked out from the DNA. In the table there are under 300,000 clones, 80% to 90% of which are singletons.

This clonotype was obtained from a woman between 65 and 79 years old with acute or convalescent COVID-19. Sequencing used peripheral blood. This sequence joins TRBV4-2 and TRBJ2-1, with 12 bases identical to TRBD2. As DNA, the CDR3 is TGTGCCAGCAGCCAAGGACTAGCGGGGGTGGATGAGCAGTTCTTC. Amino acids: CASSQGLAGVDEQFF.